This TCR beta chain was captured by sequencing in a study of early T cells in non-severe SARS-CoV-2 infection (dated by TCRdb to the early 2020s). Study-wide context: TCR sequencing used bulk RNA from unsorted whole blood, so alpha and beta chains could not be paired. Points the paper makes about the study in general: VDJdb matching was skewed toward anti-spike CD8 responses and likely underestimated virus-specific expansions by missing private and CD4 specificities.

CDR1 and CDR2 were assigned from the germline V gene (reference sequence) as DFQATT and SNEGSKA. The CDR3 numbers 16 residues from cysteine through phenylalanine. The read is trimmed to its CDR3 DNA, 48 bases read in frame from base 1. Trimming costs V 0 bases and J 4 bases, and their ends lie 17 bases apart. Note on this clonotype: Its antigen is currently not known. No qualities accompany the bases; no much larger clone lies one base away.

The study was a case-control design nested within a healthcare worker cohort in London, UK, with weekly nasopharyngeal swab PCR tests and blood sampling. Healthcare workers were recruited during the week of the UK lockdown, between 23 and 31 March 2020, and followed weekly for up to roughly 16 weeks. The library was produced with 5' RACE. Instrument used: NextSeq 500. Unique molecular identifiers were attached to individual cDNA molecules in the TCR library protocol so that sequencing error and PCR bias could be corrected. Both TCR alpha and beta chains were sequenced, and tight co-correlation was observed between alpha and beta sequence abundances in each sample. In the paper's pipeline: V gene, J gene and CDR3 annotation of TCR sequences was performed with Decombinator V4. Expanded TCRs were defined as changing significantly between any two time points under a Poisson model with p below 0.0001. TCR abundances were normalised to the total number of TCRs sequenced per sample and were expressed as counts per million. TRAV1-2 paired with TRAJ12, TRAJ20 or TRAJ33 defined MAIT TCRs, while TRAV10 paired with TRAJ18 defined iNKT TCRs. VDJdb, accessed on 1 November 2021, was searched for TCRs annotated for CMV, EBV and SARS-CoV-2, and TCRs annotated for more than one antigen were excluded. TCRdb ran its own pipeline on the public reads, namely fastp trimming at Q25 and MiXCR clone calling, and kept in-frame beta chains. Records with the same CDR3 protein are collapsed into one entry carrying the most frequent genes and DNA. The V and J calls were determined by TCRdb, not by the authors. Present in this sample are tens of thousands of distinct CDR3 sequences, about 12% of which were seen just once. About 3.9% of the sample is taken by the ten largest.

The source of this sequence is an adult who was a healthcare worker with PCR-confirmed SARS-CoV-2 infection or an uninfected control (not recorded which). This chain joins TRBV20-1 to TRBJ2-3; the D gene cannot be named for sure. The sample consisted of whole blood. Here the CDR3 is given as CSARDRTRGSSDTQYF. The sequenced DNA is TGCAGTGCTAGAGACCGGACCCGAGGATCATCAGATACGCAGTATTTT.